A single sample is the source of the 9 T cell receptor beta chains below, sequenced in a study of T-cell reconstitution after alpha-beta-depleted transplantation in children. Unique molecular identifiers were incorporated into the prepared TCRbeta library. TCRdb reprocessed the PCR reads with MiXCR, giving one entry per CDR3 protein. Of 500,000 or so distinct CDR3 sequences listed, approximately 10% are singletons. Material: PBMCs, mostly from graft donor cells, obtained 180 days after TCRalphabeta/CD19-depleted stem cell transplant. The receptors were sampled from a female patient between 2 and 10 years old who had a stem cell transplant for aplastic anemia, so the T cells may come from the graft donor.

This clonotype occurred a few times. The chain combines TRBV30 with TRBJ2-7; 9 bases match TRBD1. After removal of 3 bases from V and 6 bases from J, the junction contained 9 bases not matched to a gene. This CDR3 is 14 amino acids long. In germline, CDR1 is GTSNPN, CDR2 SVGIG (reference sequence). The CDR3 DNA follows: TGTGCCTGGAGAGTACCGGGACAGGGCCCCGAGCAGTACGTC. Residues: CAWRVPGQGPEQYV.

The chain has TRBV12-3 or TRBV12-4 and TRBJ2-5; D unclear. Trimming cost V 6 bases and J 5 bases, with 10 bases left between them. The CDR3 extends over 12 amino acids. This CDR3 reads CASRAARETQYF. The CDR3 DNA reads TGTGCCAGCAGGGCGGCGAGGGAGACCCAGTACTTC.

The sample holds a few counts of this clonotype. The chain links TRBV4-3 to TRBJ2-2; no clear D. The CDR3 extends over 13 amino acids. Germline V gene sequence: CDR1 LGHNA, CDR2 YSLEER. V gave up 0 bases and J gave up 1 base, with 0 bases separating them. The CDR3 spells CASSQENTGELFF. DNA for the CDR3: TGCGCCAGCAGCCAAGAGAACACCGGGGAGCTGTTTTTT.

CDR3 sequence reads: CSARDEASGSLYNEQFF. The CDR3 DNA reads as TGCAGTGCTAGAGATGAGGCTAGCGGGAGTCTCTACAATGAGCAGTTCTTC. V usage is TRBV20-1 and J usage is TRBJ2-1; 10 nucleotides line up with TRBD2. This CDR3 has 17 residues. V lost 0 bases, J lost 3 bases, and 8 bases stayed unmatched. In germline, CDR1 is DFQATT, CDR2 SNEGSKA (reference sequence).

V gene TRBV6-1 combines with J gene TRBJ2-7, with D maybe TRBD2 (7 bases). The germline CDR1 and CDR2 sequences are MNHNS and SASEGT. This CDR3 has 14 amino acids. Deletions cut 4 bases from V and 4 bases from J, with 14 bases between. CDR3 nucleotide sequence: TGTGCCAGCAGTGTGGCGGGGGCATTATACGAGCAGTACGTC. Protein product: CASSVAGALYEQYV.

The rearrangement joins TRBV28 to TRBJ2-7; the D gene is possibly TRBD2 (6 bases). The CDR3 runs to 15 residues. CDR1 is MDHEN, CDR2 SYDVKM, per germline. Trimming took 3 bases from V and 6 from J, leaving 18 bases between them. The CDR3 sequence: CASSFPGTGPPEQYF. As DNA, the CDR3 is TGTGCCAGCAGTTTCCCCGGGACTGGCCCCCCCGAGCAGTACTTC.

This clonotype was seen at least ten times. The chain employs TRBV29-1 and TRBJ2-3; D is possibly TRBD2 (5 bases). Trimming removed 0 bases from V and 4 bases from J, with 11 bases in between. The germline gives CDR1 SQVTM, CDR2 ANQGSEA. The CDR3 is 14 residues long. CDR3 bases: TGCAGCGTTGAAGACGGACGGGGTCCAGATACGCAGTATTTT. Translation gives CSVEDGRGPDTQYF.

This clonotype was counted between two and nine times. V is TRBV12-3 or TRBV12-4 and J is TRBJ2-1; TRBD2 agrees at 12 bases. There are 15 residues in the CDR3. J gave up 8 bases and V 2 bases, and 4 bases lay outside the gene matches. The CDR3 here is CASSLLAGGTDEQFF. CDR3 in DNA: TGTGCCAGCAGTTTACTAGCGGGAGGGACCGATGAGCAGTTCTTC.

The chain joins TRBV5-1 to TRBJ2-5, with 11 bases matching TRBD2. The CDR3 is 16 amino acids. Losses at the gene ends were 0 bases for V and 4 bases for J; bases not matched to a gene: 5. CDR1 is SGHRS, CDR2 YFSETQ, per germline. The CDR3 nucleotides are TGCGCCAGCAGCTTGGAGGGTAGCGGGAGGGGAGAGACCCAGTACTTC. Amino acids: CASSLEGSGRGETQYF.